The present TCR beta chain was sequenced within a study of cytomegalovirus exposure and HLA in healthy donors. Germline assignment: CDR1 SGHRS and CDR2 YFSETQ. CDR3 size: 15 residues. V lost 0 bases and J lost 3, with 10 bases in between. Amplification used 60 Vbeta primers and 13 Jbeta primers. The assay was immunoSEQ multiplex PCR, and TCRdb's table has in-frame clones only and misses some. The sample lists some 170,000 clones, roughly 79% occurring once. Broader study findings: By a later analysis, the bulk of CMV-associated TCR beta chains appeared HLA-restricted. In terms of immune exposure information, only CMV serostatus was available.

About this clone: The antigen is not known.

The chain couples TRBV5-1 to TRBJ1-5; D not certain. This receptor was identified in a woman aged 18-30 years in good health and CMV-seropositive. The specimen sequenced was PBMCs. The CDR3 protein is CASSLASGLNQPQHF. The DNA for the CDR3 is TGCGCCAGCAGCTTGGCATCAGGCCTCAATCAGCCCCAGCATTTT.